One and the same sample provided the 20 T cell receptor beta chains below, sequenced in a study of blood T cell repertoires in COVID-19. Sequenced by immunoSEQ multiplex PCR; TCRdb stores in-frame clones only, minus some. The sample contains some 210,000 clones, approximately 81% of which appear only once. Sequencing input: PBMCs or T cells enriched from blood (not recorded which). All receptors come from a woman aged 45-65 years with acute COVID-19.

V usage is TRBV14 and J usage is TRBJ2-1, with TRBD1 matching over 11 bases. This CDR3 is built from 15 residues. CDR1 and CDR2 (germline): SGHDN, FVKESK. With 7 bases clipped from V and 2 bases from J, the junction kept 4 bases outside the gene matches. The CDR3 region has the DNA TGTGCCAGCACCAGGGGACAGGGGGCCTACAATGAGCAGTTCTTC. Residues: CASTRGQGAYNEQFF.

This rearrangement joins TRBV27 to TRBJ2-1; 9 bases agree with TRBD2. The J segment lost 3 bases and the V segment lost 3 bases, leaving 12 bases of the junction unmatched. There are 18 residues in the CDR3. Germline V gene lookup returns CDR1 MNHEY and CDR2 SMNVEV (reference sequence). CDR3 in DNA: TGTGCCAGCAGTTTGAGCGGGAGGAGTGCAAGGATCTACAATGAGCAGTTCTTC. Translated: CASSLSGRSARIYNEQFF.

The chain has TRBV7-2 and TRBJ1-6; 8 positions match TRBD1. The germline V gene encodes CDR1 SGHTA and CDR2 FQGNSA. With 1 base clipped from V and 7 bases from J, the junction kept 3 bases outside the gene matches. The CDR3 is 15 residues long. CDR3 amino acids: CASSLGTGTNSPLHF. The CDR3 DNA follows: TGTGCCAGCAGCTTAGGGACAGGGACCAATTCACCCCTCCACTTT.

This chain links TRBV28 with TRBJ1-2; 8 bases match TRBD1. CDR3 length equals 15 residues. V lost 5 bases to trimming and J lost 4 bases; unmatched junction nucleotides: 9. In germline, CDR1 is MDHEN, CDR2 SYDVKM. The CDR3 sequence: CASSLNGQGSYGYTF. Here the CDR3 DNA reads TGTGCCAGCAGTCTCAACGGACAGGGTAGCTATGGCTACACCTTC.

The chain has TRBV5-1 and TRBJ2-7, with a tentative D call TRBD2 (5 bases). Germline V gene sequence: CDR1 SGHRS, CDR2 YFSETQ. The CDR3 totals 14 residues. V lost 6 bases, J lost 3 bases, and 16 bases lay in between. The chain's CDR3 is CASTIIPGGYEQYF. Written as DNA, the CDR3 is TGCGCCAGCACCATCATCCCAGGAGGCTACGAGCAGTACTTC.

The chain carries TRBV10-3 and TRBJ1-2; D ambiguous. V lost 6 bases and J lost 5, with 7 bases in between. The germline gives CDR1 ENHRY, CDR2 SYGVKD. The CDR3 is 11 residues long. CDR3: CAISPGYGYTF. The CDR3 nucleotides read TGTGCCATCAGCCCAGGTTATGGCTACACCTTC.

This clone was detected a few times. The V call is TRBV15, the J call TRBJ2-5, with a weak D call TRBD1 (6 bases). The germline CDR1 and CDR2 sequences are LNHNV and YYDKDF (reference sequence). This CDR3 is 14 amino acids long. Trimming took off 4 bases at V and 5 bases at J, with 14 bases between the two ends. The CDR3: CATSTSGEGETQYF. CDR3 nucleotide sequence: TGTGCCACCAGCACCTCAGGGGAAGGGGAGACCCAGTACTTC.

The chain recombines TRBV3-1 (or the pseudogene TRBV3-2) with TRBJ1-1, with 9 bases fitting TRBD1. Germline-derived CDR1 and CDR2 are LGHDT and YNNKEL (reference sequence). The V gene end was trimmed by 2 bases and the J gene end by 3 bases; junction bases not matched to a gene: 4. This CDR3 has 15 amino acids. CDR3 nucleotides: TGTGCCAGCAGCCAAACCGGACAGGGGTACACTGAAGCTTTCTTT. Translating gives CASSQTGQGYTEAFF.

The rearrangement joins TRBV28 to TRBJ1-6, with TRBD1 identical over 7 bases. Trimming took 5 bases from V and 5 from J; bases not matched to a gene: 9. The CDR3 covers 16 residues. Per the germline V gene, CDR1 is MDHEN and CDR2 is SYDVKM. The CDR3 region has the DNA TGTGCCAGCAGTCTCCCCCGGACAGGCAATAATTCACCCCTCCACTTT. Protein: CASSLPRTGNNSPLHF.

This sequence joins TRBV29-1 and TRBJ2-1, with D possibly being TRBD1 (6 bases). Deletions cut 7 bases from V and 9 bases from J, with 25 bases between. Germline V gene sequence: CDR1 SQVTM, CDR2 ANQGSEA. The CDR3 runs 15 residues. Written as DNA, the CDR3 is TGCAGCGGAAATACAGGGACAATGGGAGTAGGTGAGCAGTTCTTC. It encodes CSGNTGTMGVGEQFF.

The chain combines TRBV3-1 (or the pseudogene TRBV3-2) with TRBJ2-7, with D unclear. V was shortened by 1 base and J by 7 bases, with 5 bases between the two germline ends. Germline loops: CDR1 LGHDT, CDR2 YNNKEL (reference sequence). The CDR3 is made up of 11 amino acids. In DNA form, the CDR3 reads TGTGCCAGCAGCCAAGTATATGAGCAGTACTTC. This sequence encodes CASSQVYEQYF.

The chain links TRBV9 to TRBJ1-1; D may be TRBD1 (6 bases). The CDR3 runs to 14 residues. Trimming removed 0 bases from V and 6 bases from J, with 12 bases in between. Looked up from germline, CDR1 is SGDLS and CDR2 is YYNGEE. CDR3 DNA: TGTGCCAGCAGCGTAGAATCCAGGGGCGCTGAAGCTTTCTTT. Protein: CASSVESRGAEAFF.

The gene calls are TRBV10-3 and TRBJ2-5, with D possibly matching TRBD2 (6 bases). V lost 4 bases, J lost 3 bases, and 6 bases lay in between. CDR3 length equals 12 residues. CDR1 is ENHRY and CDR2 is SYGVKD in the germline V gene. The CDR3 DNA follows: TGTGCCATCAGTGGCGGGAAAGAGACCCAGTACTTC. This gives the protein CAISGGKETQYF.

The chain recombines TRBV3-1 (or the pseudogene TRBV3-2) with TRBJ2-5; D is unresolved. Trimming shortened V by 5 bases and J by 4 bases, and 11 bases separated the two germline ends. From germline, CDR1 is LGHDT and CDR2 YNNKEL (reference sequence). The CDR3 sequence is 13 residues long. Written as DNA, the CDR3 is TGTGCCAGCAGCGGCGGTATAATAGAGACCCAGTACTTC. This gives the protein CASSGGIIETQYF.

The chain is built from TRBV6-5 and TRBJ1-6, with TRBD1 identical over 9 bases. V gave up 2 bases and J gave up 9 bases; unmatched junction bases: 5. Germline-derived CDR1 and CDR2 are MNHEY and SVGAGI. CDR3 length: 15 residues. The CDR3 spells CASSYGTGFSSPLHF. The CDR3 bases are TGTGCCAGCAGTTACGGGACAGGGTTTTCTTCACCCCTCCACTTT.

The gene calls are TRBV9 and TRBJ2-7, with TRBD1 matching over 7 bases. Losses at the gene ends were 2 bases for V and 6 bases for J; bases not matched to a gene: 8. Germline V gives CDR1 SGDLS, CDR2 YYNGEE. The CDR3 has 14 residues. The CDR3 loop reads CASSVEGGSGEQYF. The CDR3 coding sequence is TGTGCCAGCAGCGTCGAAGGGGGCAGCGGCGAGCAGTACTTC. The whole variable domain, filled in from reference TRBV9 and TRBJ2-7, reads DSGVTQTPKHLITATGQRVTLRCSPRSGDLSVYWYQQSLDQGLQFLIQYYNGEERAKGNILERFSAQQFPDLHSELNLSSLELGDSALYFCASSVEGGSGEQYFGPGTRLTVT.

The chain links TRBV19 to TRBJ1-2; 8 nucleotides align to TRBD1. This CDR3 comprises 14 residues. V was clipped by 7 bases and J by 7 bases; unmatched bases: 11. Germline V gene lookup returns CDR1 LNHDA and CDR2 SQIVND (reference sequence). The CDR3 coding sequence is TGTGCCAGTATCACGGACAGGGTGGCGGCTGGCTACACCTTC. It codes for CASITDRVAAGYTF.

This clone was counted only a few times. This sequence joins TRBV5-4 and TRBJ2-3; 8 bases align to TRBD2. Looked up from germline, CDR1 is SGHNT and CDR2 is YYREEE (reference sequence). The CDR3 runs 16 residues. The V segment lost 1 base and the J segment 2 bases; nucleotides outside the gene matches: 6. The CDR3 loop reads CASSLSGGGFTDTQYF. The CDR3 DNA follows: TGTGCCAGCAGCTTGTCCGGCGGGGGGTTCACAGATACGCAGTATTTT. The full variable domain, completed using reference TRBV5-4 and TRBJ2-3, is ETGVTQSPTHLIKTRGQQVTLRCSSQSGHNTVSWYQQALGQGPQFIFQYYREEENGRGNFPPRFSGLQFPNYSSELNVNALELDDSALYLCASSLSGGGFTDTQYFGPGTRLTVL.

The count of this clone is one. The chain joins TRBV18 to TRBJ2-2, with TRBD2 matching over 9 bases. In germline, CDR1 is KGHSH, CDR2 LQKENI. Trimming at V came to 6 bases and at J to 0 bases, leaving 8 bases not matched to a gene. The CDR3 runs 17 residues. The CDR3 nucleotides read TGTGCCAGCTCGCCAAGCGGGAGGCCCTCGAACACCGGGGAGCTGTTTTTT. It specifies CASSPSGRPSNTGELFF.

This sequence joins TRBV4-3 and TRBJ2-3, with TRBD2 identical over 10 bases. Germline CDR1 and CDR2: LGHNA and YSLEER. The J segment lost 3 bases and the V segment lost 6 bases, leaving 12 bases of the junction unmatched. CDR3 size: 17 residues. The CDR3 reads CASSYSGGDPATDTQYF. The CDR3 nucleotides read TGCGCCAGCAGTTACAGCGGGGGGGACCCTGCAACAGATACGCAGTATTTT.